This TCR beta chain was observed in a study of T cells after yellow fever vaccination. Study as a whole: SMART-Seq v4 Ultra Low Input prepared the low-cell-number fractions.

J lost 5 bases, V lost 4 bases, and 9 bases had no gene match. Germline V gives CDR1 LGHDT, CDR2 YNNKEL (reference sequence). This CDR3 has 15 residues. Notes on this clonotype: Its antigen remains unknown.

General study findings and limits: Shared CD4/CD8 clonotypes were a small share, likely from convergent recombination. Once the booster was given, most primary-vaccination clones reappeared, at about 96% for CD4 and around 90% for CD8.

MiXCR, applied by TCRdb to the 5' RACE reads, yields one record per CDR3 protein. This sample yields approximately 120,000 distinct CDR3 sequences, of which 7.4% are seen a single time; 2.5% belongs to the top ten. The sample consisted of CD4+ T cells sorted from PBMCs, taken around 10 days after the first yellow fever vaccination. The sequence was obtained from a man aged 18 to 29 who received the YFV17D yellow fever vaccine. The chain uses TRBV3-1 and TRBJ2-5; 8 nucleotides agree with TRBD1. The CDR3 DNA sequence: TGTGCCAGCAGCCGCCCTGGACAGGGCCGCGAGACCCAGTACTTC. Its protein product is CASSRPGQGRETQYF.